This TCR beta chain was identified in a study of blood T cell repertoires in COVID-19 (dated by TCRdb to the early 2020s). Describing the broader study: The collaborator samples originated in the United States, Italy and Spain and spanned the acute and convalescent phases of COVID-19. A de-identified subject ID, COVID-19 status, age in years and sex were almost always included in the sample metadata. The samples were drawn from two sources: the first 160 participants of the ongoing ImmuneRACE study, and 1,000 to 1,500 subjects contributed by 6 global collaborators. The material from the prospective study consisted of cDNA or gDNA derived from T cells, B-cell-depleted T cells, or PBMCs. Where available, HLA class I and class II types were taken from metadata supplied by the sample provider and were not determined by assay-based typing. Subjects who had been exposed to COVID-19, were actively infected with it, or had recovered from it provided the deeply sampled blood TCRbeta repertoires that made up the dataset. The repertoires were released in a freely available public database meant as a resource for research on the immune response to SARS-CoV-2.

Enrolling through a virtual design, the prospective study's participants ranged in age from roughly 18 to 90 years and lived across approximately 25 United States geographic areas. In the prospective study, cohorts were assigned on the basis of participant-reported clinical history obtained from a screening survey and a study questionnaire. Recovered participants in ImmuneRACE Cohort 3 were defined as having two consecutive negative NP/OP PCR tests, clearance from a healthcare professional, or resolution of symptoms. Each participant in the prospective study had whole blood, serum and a nasopharyngeal or oropharyngeal swab collected by mobile phlebotomists. Prospective study participants could optionally give additional blood draws and questionnaires over an approximately two-month period. Prospective study blood samples were shipped either frozen or at room temperature before DNA extraction. Results and caveats for the whole study, not just this receptor: Clinical and demographic metadata were provided uncurated, with the amount varying by source and participant.

TCRbeta CDR3 regions were amplified from genomic DNA using the immunoSEQ Assay, a bias-controlled multiplex PCR. Per the original workflow: Nucleated cell counts per sample were estimated from amplification of reference gene primers within the assay. Sequence reads were collapsed and filtered to measure the absolute abundance of every unique TCRbeta CDR3 rearrangement. Productive Simpson clonality was computed per sample as the square root of Simpson's diversity index over productive rearrangements. TCRdb carries this immuneACCESS record with in-frame sequences only. Its versions omit some clonotypes, under half of them owing to an unresolved V gene in the studies checked, with the rest unexplained. V and J calls and clone size follow that table, whereas D and trimming were derived from the DNA. This sample lists 200,000 to 250,000 clones; around 90% were detected once. 10% to 14% of the sample is in the top ten clones.

This clone showed up just a few times. Its antigen is unknown. It has no much larger one-base neighbor in the sample; base qualities were not kept. V and J lose 0 bases and 5 bases, and a span of 10 bases separates them. The germline V gene gives CDR1 as SGHVS and CDR2 as FQNEAQ. The CDR3 goes from the cysteine to the phenylalanine over 14 residues. Only the CDR3 DNA is retained, 42 bases long and in frame from the first base. This TCR was recovered from a man under 40 who had recovered from COVID-19. Specimen: PBMCs or T cells enriched from blood (not recorded which). The rearrangement joined TRBV7-8 to TRBJ1-2, with a tentative D gene TRBD1 over 6 matching bases. This receptor has the CDR3 CASSLALRGYGYTF. The base sequence is TGTGCCAGCAGCTTAGCGCTCAGGGGTTATGGCTACACCTTC. Extended through the reference TRBV7-8 and TRBJ1-2 proteins, this CDR3 yields the full variable domain: GAGVSQSPRYKVAKRGQDVALRCDPISGHVSLFWYQQALGQGPEFLTYFQNEAQLDKSGLPSDRFFAERPEGSVSTLKIQRTQQEDSAVYLCASSLALRGYGYTFGSGTRLTVV.